This passage covers 16 T cell receptor beta chains from one sample sequenced in a study of CD8+ T cells in alopecia areata. Isolated RNA was reverse transcribed into cDNA used as the sequencing template. The protocol was immunoSEQ multiplex PCR, while the TCRdb copy is restricted to in-frame clones and leaves out a portion. The sample lists 160,000 or so clones; about two thirds were seen once. Treatment denoted: oral pan-JAK inhibitor, 5-10 mg twice daily. The sequences come from CD4+ T cells sorted from blood, collected at week 4, from a patient treated with tofacitinib. The receptors here all came from a human donor with alopecia areata.

The chain uses TRBV29-1 and TRBJ2-5, with D perhaps given as TRBD1 or TRBD2 (5 bases each). The V gene's germline CDR1 is SQVTM and CDR2 ANQGSEA. This CDR3 has 12 residues. Deletions cut 4 bases from V and 5 bases from J, with 11 bases between. The CDR3 DNA reads as TGCAGCGTTGTTGGCAGGGACGAGACCCAGTACTTC. This sequence encodes CSVVGRDETQYF.

This sequence joins TRBV30 and TRBJ1-2; 9 nucleotides align to TRBD1. This CDR3 is 13 amino acids long. Germline trimming cut 7 bases from V and 5 bases from J; bases unmatched to any gene: 8. The germline gives CDR1 GTSNPN, CDR2 SVGIG (reference sequence). CDR3 amino acids: CASPTGGGYGYTF. The CDR3 DNA reads as TGTGCCTCCCCGACAGGGGGAGGGTATGGCTACACCTTC.

This clone was seen a few times. The J gene is TRBJ2-7, the V gene TRBV29-1; 10 nucleotides line up with TRBD2. Trimming removed 7 bases from V and 7 bases from J; junction bases left unmatched: 10. Germline V gene lookup returns CDR1 SQVTM and CDR2 ANQGSEA. This CDR3 has 13 amino acids. In nucleotides, the CDR3 is TGCAGCGCCTCGGGACTAGCGAGGGGAGAGCAGTACTTC. The encoded protein is CSASGLARGEQYF.

The sample holds a few counts of this clone. The chain is built from TRBV4-2 and TRBJ2-3; 10 bases map to TRBD2. V was pared by 1 base and J by 1 base, with 8 bases of the junction left unmatched. The CDR3 extends over 18 amino acids. Germline V gene data show CDR1 as LGHNA and CDR2 as YNFKEQ. Here the CDR3 DNA reads TGTGCCAGCAGCCAAGGTCATACTAGCGGGGCCCGCACAGATACGCAGTATTTT. This translates into CASSQGHTSGARTDTQYF.

This chain joins TRBV9 and TRBJ1-6, with 7 bases matching TRBD1. The CDR3 is 14 amino acids. V was clipped by 0 bases and J by 7 bases; unmatched bases: 1. Germline V gene lookup returns CDR1 SGDLS and CDR2 YYNGEE. The CDR3 DNA reads as TGTGCCAGCAGCGTAGGCAGGGGGAATTCACCCCTCCACTTT. Amino acid sequence: CASSVGRGNSPLHF.

A single count supports this clone. The chain employs TRBV29-1 and TRBJ2-2, with a possible D match to TRBD2 (7 bases). Trimming shortened V by 4 bases and J by 7 bases, and 16 bases separated the two germline ends. This CDR3 is built from 14 residues. Germline V gene data show CDR1 as SQVTM and CDR2 as ANQGSEA. In DNA form, the CDR3 reads TGCAGCGTTGTAGGCGGGGGCAGTTTCGGGGAGCTGTTTTTT. The encoded protein is CSVVGGGSFGELFF.

This clone was recorded a few times. V is TRBV19 and J is TRBJ1-1, with TRBD1 identical over 9 bases. CDR3 length: 15 amino acids. In germline, CDR1 is LNHDA, CDR2 SQIVND (reference sequence). V shed 3 bases and J 1 base; nucleotides not matched to a gene: 3. CDR3 amino acids: CASSIGQGSNTEAFF. Written as DNA, the CDR3 is TGTGCCAGTAGTATTGGACAGGGGTCGAACACTGAAGCTTTCTTT.

This rearrangement joins TRBV2 to TRBJ2-6, with D unclear. Germline CDR1 reads SNHLY; CDR2 reads FYNNEI. Trimming removed 7 bases from V and 0 bases from J, with 10 bases in between. This CDR3 contains 15 residues. In DNA form, the CDR3 reads TGTGCCAGCAAGGTGGGCCTCTCTGGGGCCAACGTCCTGACTTTC. It translates to CASKVGLSGANVLTF.

The chain couples TRBV4-1 to TRBJ1-2; D is uncertain. Germline CDR1 reads MGHRA; CDR2 reads YSYEKL. CDR3 length: 15 residues. Trimming removed 4 bases at V and 7 bases at J, with 19 bases between. The CDR3 sequence: CASSPLGRPGIGYTF. CDR3 DNA sequence: TGCGCCAGCAGCCCCCTCGGACGCCCGGGGATTGGCTACACCTTC.

This rearrangement joins TRBV29-1 to TRBJ1-1; D ambiguous. CDR3 length: 14 residues. CDR1 SQVTM and CDR2 ANQGSEA come from the germline V gene. The V and J ends lost 0 bases and 0 bases respectively, with 8 bases between them. CDR3 sequence (DNA): TGCAGCGTTGAAGATCTGGGAATGAACACTGAAGCTTTCTTT. Translation: CSVEDLGMNTEAFF.

This chain links TRBV7-9 with TRBJ2-2, with TRBD1 matching over 8 bases. The CDR3 has 16 residues. Germline lookup yields CDR1 SEHNR and CDR2 FQNEAQ (reference sequence). With 5 bases clipped from V and 6 bases from J, the junction kept 11 bases outside the gene matches. The CDR3 spells CASSPDRVTSPGELFF. The CDR3 DNA follows: TGTGCCAGCAGCCCGGACAGGGTTACTAGTCCCGGGGAGCTGTTTTTT.

V gene TRBV2 combines with J gene TRBJ2-3, with 9 bases identical to TRBD2. CDR3 length equals 14 residues. J was trimmed by 4 bases and V by 6 bases; bases with no gene match: 5. Germline V CDR1 and CDR2: SNHLY, FYNNEI. CDR3: CASSIAGEADTQYF. DNA for the CDR3: TGTGCCAGCAGCATAGCGGGGGAGGCAGATACGCAGTATTTT.

This clone came up a few times. The V and J genes are TRBV5-1 and TRBJ2-6, with D perhaps given as TRBD1 or TRBD2 (5 bases each). This CDR3 region has 17 residues. Germline-derived CDR1 and CDR2 are SGHRS and YFSETQ. The V end lost 3 bases, the J end lost 0 bases, and 13 bases lay between the germline ends. For the CDR3, the DNA is TGCGCCAGCAGCTGGGGGACGGTGAGCTCTGGGGCCAACGTCCTGACTTTC. Its protein product is CASSWGTVSSGANVLTF.

The chain joins TRBV5-6 to TRBJ2-3; 9 nucleotides align to TRBD2. CDR1 is SGHDT and CDR2 is YYEEEE in the germline V gene. V lost 0 bases to trimming and J lost 6 bases; unmatched junction nucleotides: 5. This CDR3 spans 15 amino acids. The CDR3 protein is CASSLGSGGSDTQYF. The CDR3 DNA sequence: TGTGCCAGCAGCTTGGGTAGCGGGGGTTCGGATACGCAGTATTTT. Using reference TRBV5-6 and TRBJ2-3 for the parts outside the CDR3, the full variable domain is DAGVTQSPTHLIKTRGQQVTLRCSPKSGHDTVSWYQQALGQGPQFIFQYYEEEERQRGNFPDRFSGHQFPNYSSELNVNALLLGDSALYLCASSLGSGGSDTQYFGPGTRLTVL.

This chain links TRBV4-1 with TRBJ2-3, with TRBD2 matching 15 bases. Germline CDR1 and CDR2: MGHRA and YSYEKL. CDR3 size: 20 residues. The ends lost 1 base at V and 5 bases at J; junction bases unmatched: 13. CDR3 sequence (DNA): TGCGCCAGCAGCCAAGTGGCGGCGGGCGGGACTAGCGGGGGGAAAGATACGCAGTATTTT. Its protein is CASSQVAAGGTSGGKDTQYF.

The V call is TRBV29-1, the J call TRBJ2-1; TRBD1 matches 8 bases. Trimming removed 7 bases from V and 7 bases from J; junction bases left unmatched: 9. CDR3 size: 13 residues. CDR1 is SQVTM, CDR2 ANQGSEA, per germline. CDR3 nucleotides: TGCAGCGCCGAAGGGGACAGGCGGAATGAGCAGTTCTTC. This codes for CSAEGDRRNEQFF.